The T cell receptor beta chain under discussion was sequenced for a study of blood T cell repertoires in COVID-19. Across the study: COVID-19 samples from acute and convalescent phases originated in the United States, Italy and Spain.

Original analysis: By means of reference gene primer amplification, nucleated cell counts were estimated. Libraries were prepared by immunoSEQ multiplex PCR; TCRdb keeps only in-frame clonotypes and omits some of them. The D gene and trimming were derived from the DNA, and the V and J assignments and clone size from that table. Of about 51,000 clones in the sample, around 90% are singletons; the top ten hold 2.5% to 3.5%. The CDR3 covers 13 residues. V dropped 3 bases and J dropped 2 bases, with 7 bases sitting between them. Looked up from germline, CDR1 is MNHEY and CDR2 is SMNVEV (reference sequence).

The sample was peripheral blood. The sequence was obtained from a man aged 45-65 years with acute or convalescent COVID-19. The V call is TRBV27, the J call TRBJ1-2, with D uncertain. The CDR3 protein is CASSFGVNYGYTF. CDR3 coding DNA: TGTGCCAGCAGTTTCGGGGTGAACTATGGCTACACCTTC.